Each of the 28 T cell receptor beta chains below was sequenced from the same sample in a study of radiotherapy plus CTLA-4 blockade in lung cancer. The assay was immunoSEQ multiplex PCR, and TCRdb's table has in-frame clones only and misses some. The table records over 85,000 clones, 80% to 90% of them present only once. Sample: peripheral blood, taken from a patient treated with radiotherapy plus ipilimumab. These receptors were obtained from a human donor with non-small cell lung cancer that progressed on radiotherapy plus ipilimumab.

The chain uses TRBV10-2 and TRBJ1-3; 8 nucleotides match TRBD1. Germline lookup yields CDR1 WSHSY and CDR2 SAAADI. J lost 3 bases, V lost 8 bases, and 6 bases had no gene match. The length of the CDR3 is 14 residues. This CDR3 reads CASSDRGVGNTIYF. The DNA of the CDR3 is TGCGCCAGCTCCGACAGGGGAGTTGGAAACACCATATATTTT.

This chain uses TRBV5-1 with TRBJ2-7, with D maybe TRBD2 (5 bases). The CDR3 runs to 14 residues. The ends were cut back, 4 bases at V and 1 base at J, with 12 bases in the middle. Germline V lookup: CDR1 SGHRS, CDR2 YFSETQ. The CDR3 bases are TGCGCCAGCAGCCCAAGCGGCCAATCCTACGAGCAGTACTTC. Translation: CASSPSGQSYEQYF. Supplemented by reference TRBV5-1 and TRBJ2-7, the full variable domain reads KAGVTQTPRYLIKTRGQQVTLSCSPISGHRSVSWYQQTPGQGLQFLFEYFSETQRNKGNFPGRFSGRQFSNSRSEMNVSTLELGDSALYLCASSPSGQSYEQYFGPGTRLTVT.

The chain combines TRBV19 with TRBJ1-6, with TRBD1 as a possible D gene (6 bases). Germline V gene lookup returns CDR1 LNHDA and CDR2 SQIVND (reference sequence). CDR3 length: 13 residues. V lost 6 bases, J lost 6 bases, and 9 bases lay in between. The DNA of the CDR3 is TGTGCCAGTAGGGACAGTCGTAATTCACCCCTCCACTTT. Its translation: CASRDSRNSPLHF.

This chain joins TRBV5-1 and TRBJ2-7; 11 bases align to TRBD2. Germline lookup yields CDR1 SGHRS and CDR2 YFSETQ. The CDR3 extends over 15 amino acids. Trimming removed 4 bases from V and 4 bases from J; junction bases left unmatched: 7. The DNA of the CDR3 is TGCGCCAGCAGCACCACAGGGACTAGCGGATACGAGCAGTACTTC. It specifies CASSTTGTSGYEQYF.

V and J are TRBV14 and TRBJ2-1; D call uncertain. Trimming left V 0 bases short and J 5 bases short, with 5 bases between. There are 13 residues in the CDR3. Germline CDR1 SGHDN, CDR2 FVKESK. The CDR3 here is CASSQEGHNEQFF. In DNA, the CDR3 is TGTGCCAGCAGCCAAGAGGGCCACAATGAGCAGTTCTTC.

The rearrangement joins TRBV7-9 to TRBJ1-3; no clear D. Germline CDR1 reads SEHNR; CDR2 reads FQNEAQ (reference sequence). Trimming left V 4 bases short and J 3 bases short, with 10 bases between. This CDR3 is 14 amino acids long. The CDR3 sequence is CASSSPLVGNTIYF. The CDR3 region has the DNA TGTGCCAGCAGCTCCCCGTTGGTTGGAAACACCATATATTTT. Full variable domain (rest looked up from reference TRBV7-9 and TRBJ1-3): DTGVSQNPRHKITKRGQNVTFRCDPISEHNRLYWYRQTLGQGPEFLTYFQNEAQLEKSRLLSDRFSAERPKGSFSTLEIQRTEQGDSAMYLCASSSPLVGNTIYFGEGSWLTVV.

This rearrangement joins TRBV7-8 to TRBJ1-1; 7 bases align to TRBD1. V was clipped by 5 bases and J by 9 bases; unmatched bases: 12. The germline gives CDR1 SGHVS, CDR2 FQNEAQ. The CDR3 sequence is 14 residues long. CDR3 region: CASSPRGRAEKAFF. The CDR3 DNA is TGTGCCAGCAGCCCCAGGGGGAGGGCGGAAAAAGCTTTCTTT.

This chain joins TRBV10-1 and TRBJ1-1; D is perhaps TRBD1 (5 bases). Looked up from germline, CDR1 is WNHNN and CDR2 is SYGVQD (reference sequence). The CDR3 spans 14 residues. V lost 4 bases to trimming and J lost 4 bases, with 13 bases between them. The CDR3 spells CASSALRGGTEAFF. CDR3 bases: TGCGCCAGCAGTGCCTTAAGGGGAGGCACTGAAGCTTTCTTT.

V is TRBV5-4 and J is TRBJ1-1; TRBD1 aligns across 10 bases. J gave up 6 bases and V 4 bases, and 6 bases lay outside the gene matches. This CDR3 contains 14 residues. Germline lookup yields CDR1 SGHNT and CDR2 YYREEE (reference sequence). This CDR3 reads CASSRDRGFSEAFF. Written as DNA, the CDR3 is TGTGCCAGCAGCCGGGACAGGGGATTTTCTGAAGCTTTCTTT.

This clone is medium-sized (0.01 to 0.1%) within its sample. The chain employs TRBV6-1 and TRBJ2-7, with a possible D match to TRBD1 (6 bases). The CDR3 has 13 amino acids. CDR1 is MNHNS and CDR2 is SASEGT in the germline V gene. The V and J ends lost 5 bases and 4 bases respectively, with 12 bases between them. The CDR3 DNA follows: TGTGCCAGCAGTCGGACAGAGAGGTACGAGCAGTACTTC. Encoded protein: CASSRTERYEQYF.

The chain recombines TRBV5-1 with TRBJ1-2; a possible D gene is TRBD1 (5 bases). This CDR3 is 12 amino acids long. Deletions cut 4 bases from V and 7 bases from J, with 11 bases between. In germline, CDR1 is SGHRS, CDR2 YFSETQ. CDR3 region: CASSRGDFGYTF. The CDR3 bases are TGCGCCAGCAGCAGGGGAGATTTTGGCTACACCTTC.

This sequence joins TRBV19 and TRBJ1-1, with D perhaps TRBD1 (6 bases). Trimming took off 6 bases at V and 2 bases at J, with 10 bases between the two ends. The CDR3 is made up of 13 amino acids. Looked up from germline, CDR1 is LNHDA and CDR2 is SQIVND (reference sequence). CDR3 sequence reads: CASRPDSNTEAFF. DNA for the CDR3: TGTGCCAGTAGACCGGACAGTAACACTGAAGCTTTCTTT.

CDR3 in DNA: TGTGCCAGCACTCAGACTAGCGGGTCTACCAATGAGCAGTTCTTC. It encodes CASTQTSGSTNEQFF. This chain uses TRBV2 with TRBJ2-1; 10 bases are a match to TRBD2. CDR3 size: 15 residues. The germline CDR1 and CDR2 sequences are SNHLY and FYNNEI. The V gene end was trimmed by 7 bases and the J gene end by 6 bases; junction bases not matched to a gene: 9.

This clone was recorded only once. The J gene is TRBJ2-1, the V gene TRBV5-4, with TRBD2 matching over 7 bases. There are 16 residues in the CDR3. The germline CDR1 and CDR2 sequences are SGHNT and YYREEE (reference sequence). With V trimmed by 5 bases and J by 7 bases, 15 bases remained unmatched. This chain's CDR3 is CASSFGGVAGLNEQFF. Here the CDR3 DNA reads TGTGCCAGCAGTTTTGGGGGGGTCGCAGGGTTGAATGAGCAGTTCTTC.

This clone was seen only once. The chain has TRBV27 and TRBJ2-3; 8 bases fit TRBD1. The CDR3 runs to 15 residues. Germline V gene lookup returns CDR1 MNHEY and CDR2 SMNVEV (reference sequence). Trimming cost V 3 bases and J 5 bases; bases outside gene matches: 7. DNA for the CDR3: TGTGCCAGCAGTTTCAGGCCAGGGGGCAAAGATACGCAGTATTTT. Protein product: CASSFRPGGKDTQYF.

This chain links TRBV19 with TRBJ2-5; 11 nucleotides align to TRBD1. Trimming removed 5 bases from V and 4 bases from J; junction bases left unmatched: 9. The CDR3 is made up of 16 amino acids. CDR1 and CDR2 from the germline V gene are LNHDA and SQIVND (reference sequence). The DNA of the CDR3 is TGTGCCAGTAGTCCACGGACAGGGGGCATATCAGAGACCCAGTACTTC. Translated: CASSPRTGGISETQYF.

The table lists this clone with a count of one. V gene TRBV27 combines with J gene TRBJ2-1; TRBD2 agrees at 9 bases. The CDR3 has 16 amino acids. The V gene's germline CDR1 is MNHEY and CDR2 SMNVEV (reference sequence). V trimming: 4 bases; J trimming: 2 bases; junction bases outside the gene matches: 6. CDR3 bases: TGTGCCAGCAGTTCAGGTCTAGCGGGACCCTACAATGAGCAGTTCTTC. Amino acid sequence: CASSSGLAGPYNEQFF.

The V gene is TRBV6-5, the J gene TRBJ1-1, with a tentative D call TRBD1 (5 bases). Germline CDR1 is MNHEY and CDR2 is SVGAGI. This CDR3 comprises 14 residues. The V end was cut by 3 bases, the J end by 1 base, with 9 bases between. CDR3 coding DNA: TGTGCCAGCAGTTATCTAGGGGCGAACACTGAAGCTTTCTTT. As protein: CASSYLGANTEAFF.

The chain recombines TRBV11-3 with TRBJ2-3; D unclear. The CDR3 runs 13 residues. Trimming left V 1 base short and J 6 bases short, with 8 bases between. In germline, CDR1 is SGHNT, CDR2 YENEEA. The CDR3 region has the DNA TGTGCCAGCAGCTTAGGGTCCGTTGATACGCAGTATTTT. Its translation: CASSLGSVDTQYF.

For the CDR3, the DNA is TGTGCCAGCTCACCGCGTAGGACTAGCGGGGATAGCACAGATACGCAGTATTTT. Protein product: CASSPRRTSGDSTDTQYF. J is TRBJ2-3 and V is TRBV18, with 12 bases matching TRBD2. The V gene end was trimmed by 3 bases and the J gene end by 0 bases; junction bases not matched to a gene: 7. Germline V CDR1 and CDR2: KGHSH, LQKENI. The CDR3 sequence is 18 residues long.

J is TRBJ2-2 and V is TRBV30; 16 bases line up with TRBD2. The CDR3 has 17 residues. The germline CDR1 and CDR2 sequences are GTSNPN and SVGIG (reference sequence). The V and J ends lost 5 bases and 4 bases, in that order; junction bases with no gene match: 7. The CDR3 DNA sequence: TGTGCCTGGGAGGGACTAGCGGGAGGGGATGGCACCGGGGAGCTGTTTTTT. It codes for CAWEGLAGGDGTGELFF. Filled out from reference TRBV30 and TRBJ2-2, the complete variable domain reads SQTIHQWPATLVQPVGSPLSLECTVEGTSNPNLYWYRQAAGRGLQLLFYSVGIGQISSEVPQNLSASRPQDRQFILSSKKLLLSDSGFYLCAWEGLAGGDGTGELFFGEGSRLTVL.

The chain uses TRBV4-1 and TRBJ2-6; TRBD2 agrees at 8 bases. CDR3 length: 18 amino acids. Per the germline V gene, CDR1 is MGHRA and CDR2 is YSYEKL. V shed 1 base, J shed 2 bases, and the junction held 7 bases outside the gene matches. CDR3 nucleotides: TGCGCCAGCAGCCAAGGAAGCGGGAGCTCTACTGGGGCCAACGTCCTGACTTTC. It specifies CASSQGSGSSTGANVLTF.

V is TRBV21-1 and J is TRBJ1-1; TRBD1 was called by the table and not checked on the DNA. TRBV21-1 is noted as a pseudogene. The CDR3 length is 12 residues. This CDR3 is CASSKGQPEAFF. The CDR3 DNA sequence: TGTGCCAGCAGTAAGGGACAGCCTGAAGCTTTCTTT.

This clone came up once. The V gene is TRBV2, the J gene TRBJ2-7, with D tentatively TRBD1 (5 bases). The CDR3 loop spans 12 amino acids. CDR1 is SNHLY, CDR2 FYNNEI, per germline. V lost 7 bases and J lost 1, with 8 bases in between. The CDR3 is CASTGMSYEQYF. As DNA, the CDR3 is TGTGCCAGCACAGGGATGTCCTACGAGCAGTACTTC. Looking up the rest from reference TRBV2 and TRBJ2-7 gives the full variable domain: EPEVTQTPSHQVTQMGQEVILRCVPISNHLYFYWYRQILGQKVEFLVSFYNNEISEKSEIFDDQFSVERPDGSNFTLKIRSTKLEDSAMYFCASTGMSYEQYFGPGTRLTVT.

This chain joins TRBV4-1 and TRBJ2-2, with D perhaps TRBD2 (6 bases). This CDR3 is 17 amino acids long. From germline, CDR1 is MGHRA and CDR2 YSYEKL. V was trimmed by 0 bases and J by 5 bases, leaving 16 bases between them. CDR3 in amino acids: CASSQDKKLARTGELFF. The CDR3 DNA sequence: TGCGCCAGCAGCCAAGATAAGAAGCTAGCGCGGACCGGGGAGCTGTTTTTT.

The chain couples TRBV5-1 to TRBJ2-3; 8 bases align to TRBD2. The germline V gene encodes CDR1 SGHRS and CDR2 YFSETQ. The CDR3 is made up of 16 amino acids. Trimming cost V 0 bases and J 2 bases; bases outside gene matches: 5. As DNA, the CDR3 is TGCGCCAGCAGCTTGGCTTCGGGAGGGAACACAGATACGCAGTATTTT. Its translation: CASSLASGGNTDTQYF. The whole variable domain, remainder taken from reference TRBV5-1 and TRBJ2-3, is KAGVTQTPRYLIKTRGQQVTLSCSPISGHRSVSWYQQTPGQGLQFLFEYFSETQRNKGNFPGRFSGRQFSNSRSEMNVSTLELGDSALYLCASSLASGGNTDTQYFGPGTRLTVL.

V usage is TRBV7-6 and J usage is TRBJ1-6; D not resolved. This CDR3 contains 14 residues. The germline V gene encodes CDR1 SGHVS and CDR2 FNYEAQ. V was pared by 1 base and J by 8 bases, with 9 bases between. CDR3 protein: CASSLGAGDSPLHF. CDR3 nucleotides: TGTGCCAGCAGCTTAGGTGCAGGAGATTCACCCCTCCACTTT.

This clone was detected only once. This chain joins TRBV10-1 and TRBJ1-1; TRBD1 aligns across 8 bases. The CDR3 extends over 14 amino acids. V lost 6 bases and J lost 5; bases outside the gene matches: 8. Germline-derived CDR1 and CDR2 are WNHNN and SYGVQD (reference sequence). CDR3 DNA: TGCGCCAGCAGCCCGACAGGGGTGGAGACTGAAGCTTTCTTT. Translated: CASSPTGVETEAFF.